A selection of T cell receptor beta chains follows, all from one sample in a study of blood T cell repertoires in COVID-19. Produced via immunoSEQ multiplex PCR; TCRdb's table is partial and in-frame only. The sample has fewer than 200,000 clones; about nine tenths are singletons. Sequences were obtained from peripheral blood. These receptors originate from a man in his fifties or sixties with acute or convalescent COVID-19. The CDR3 runs from the conserved cysteine through the conserved F or W. A D gene is named only where the DNA matches it firmly. Part of the rows lack a size; the others show once, few, many or a class for expanded clones.

V gene	J gene	clone size	D gene	CDR3 length	CDR3 DNA	CDR3 protein
TRBV28	TRBJ2-3	NA	TRBD2	17	TGTGCCAGCAGTTTATGGTCGGCTAGCGGACACACAGATACGCAGTATTTT	CASSLWSASGHTDTQYF
TRBV29-1	TRBJ2-7	NA	NA	13	TGCAGCGTTGAAGAGGAGGGTACCTACGAGCAGTACTTC	CSVEEEGTYEQYF
TRBV19	TRBJ2-2	once	NA	16	TGTGCCAGTACCCCCCTAAGCGGAGCGAACACCGGGGAGCTGTTTTTT	CASTPLSGANTGELFF
TRBV10-3	TRBJ1-4	once	NA	17	TGTGCCATCAGTGAGTCGCTGGGTTCCAGGACTAATGAAAAACTGTTTTTT	CAISESLGSRTNEKLFF
TRBV6-2/TRBV6-3	TRBJ2-1	NA	NA	13	TGTGCCAGCAGTTACGGGGGGTTCGATGAGCAGTTCTTC	CASSYGGFDEQFF
TRBV9	TRBJ1-1	NA	TRBD1	12	TGTGCCAGCAGCGTAGAGGGGGCCGAAGCTTTCTTT	CASSVEGAEAFF
TRBV7-9	TRBJ1-5	NA	NA	12	TGTGCCAGCGCAGGGGAGGGTGTGCCCCAGCATTTT	CASAGEGVPQHF
TRBV19	TRBJ1-4	NA	NA	13	TGTGCCAGTACAACAGGCTATAATGAAAAACTGTTTTTT	CASTTGYNEKLFF
TRBV2	TRBJ1-1	NA	TRBD1	14	TGTGCTAGTGGGCAGACAGGGGGCAACACTGAAGCTTTCTTT	CASGQTGGNTEAFF
TRBV10-3	TRBJ2-7	NA	TRBD2	14	TGTGCCATCAGAGATAGCGGGAGGGTTTACGAGCAGTACTTC	CAIRDSGRVYEQYF
TRBV19	TRBJ2-7	NA	TRBD2	15	TGTGCCAGTAGTATACTAGCGGGAGGACCCTACGAGCAGTACTTC	CASSILAGGPYEQYF
TRBV19	TRBJ2-1	NA	TRBD2	14	TGTGCCAGTAGACCTACTAGCGGGGGAATCGAGCAGTTCTTC	CASRPTSGGIEQFF
TRBV7-8	TRBJ1-3	NA	NA	16	TGTGCCAGCAGCTTATTTGCGGGGGGCGAAGGAAACACCATATATTTT	CASSLFAGGEGNTIYF
TRBV6-5	TRBJ2-7	NA	NA	14	TGTGCCAGTGGATGGGGCGGAGCTAGCTACGAGCAGTACTTC	CASGWGGASYEQYF
TRBV7-2	TRBJ2-3	NA	TRBD2	15	TGTGCCAGCAGCCTTAGCGGGTTCGACACAGATACGCAGTATTTT	CASSLSGFDTDTQYF
TRBV24-1	TRBJ1-5	NA	NA	15	TGTGCCACCAGTGACCCACAGGGAGGCAATCAGCCCCAGCATTTT	CATSDPQGGNQPQHF
TRBV4-1	TRBJ1-5	NA	TRBD1	14	TGCGCCAGCAGCCAGGGGACAGGGAATCAGCCCCAGCATTTT	CASSQGTGNQPQHF
TRBV29-1	TRBJ1-2	NA	NA	12	TGCAGCGTTGTACAGATTAACTATGGCTACACCTTC	CSVVQINYGYTF
TRBV19	TRBJ1-1	NA	NA	14	TGTGCCAGTAGTATGGCCCGAGGGAACACTGAAGCTTTCTTT	CASSMARGNTEAFF
TRBV18	TRBJ1-2	once	TRBD1	15	TGTGCCAGCTCACCACGATCCGGGACAGCCTATGGCTACACCTTC	CASSPRSGTAYGYTF
TRBV7-3	TRBJ2-1	NA	NA	14	TGTGCCAGCAGCTTAGAGAGCTCCTACAATGAGCAGTTCTTC	CASSLESSYNEQFF
TRBV10-1	TRBJ2-1	NA	TRBD2	20	TGCGCCAGCAGTGAGTCGCTACCGCCCTGGGGGAGCGGGGGGGCGAATGAGCAGTTCTTC	CASSESLPPWGSGGANEQFF
TRBV27	TRBJ1-6	once	NA	16	TGTGCCAGCAGAAATACCGGACAGTCTGATAATTCACCCCTCCACTTT	CASRNTGQSDNSPLHF
TRBV6-2/TRBV6-3	TRBJ1-2	NA	NA	13	TGTGCCAGCAGTTACCAAGAGGGCTATGGCTACACCTTC	CASSYQEGYGYTF
TRBV5-4	TRBJ2-5	NA	NA	16	TGTGCCAGCAGCTCCTACCGGGACTCCCTCCTGGAGACCCAGTACTTC	CASSSYRDSLLETQYF
TRBV5-1	TRBJ2-3	once	TRBD1	15	TGCGCCAGCAGCTCTTCGGGACAGACCACAGATACGCAGTATTTT	CASSSSGQTTDTQYF
TRBV7-9	TRBJ1-1	NA	NA	13	TGTGCCAGCAGCTCAAACAGGAACACTGAAGCTTTCTTT	CASSSNRNTEAFF
TRBV19	TRBJ1-5	NA	NA	16	TGTGCCAGTAGTATAGGGGCGGGTAGGGGCAATCAGCCCCAGCATTTT	CASSIGAGRGNQPQHF
TRBV5-8	TRBJ1-4	NA	NA	15	TGTGCCAGCACCCCCGGGGGGCACCTTAATGAAAAACTGTTTTTT	CASTPGGHLNEKLFF
TRBV28	TRBJ1-6	NA	NA	18	TGTGCCAGCATTCCCGGTGGGGCCGCCGGCCCCCTTAATTCACCCCTCCACTTT	CASIPGGAAGPLNSPLHF
TRBV28	TRBJ2-1	NA	TRBD2	15	TGTGCCAGCAGTTTGACTAGCGGGGGCAACAATGAGCAGTTCTTC	CASSLTSGGNNEQFF
TRBV11-2	TRBJ1-6	NA	TRBD1	14	TGTGCCAGCAGCTGGGGACAGGGCGGGTCACCCCTCCACTTT	CASSWGQGGSPLHF
TRBV6-2/TRBV6-3	TRBJ1-5	NA	NA	16	TGTGCCAGCAGTTACCCGGGCGGGGGGACCAATCAGCCCCAGCATTTT	CASSYPGGGTNQPQHF
TRBV4-3	TRBJ1-1	NA	TRBD1	17	TGCGCCAGCAGCGGACACAGGGGAGGTCAATTCGGCACTGAAGCTTTCTTT	CASSGHRGGQFGTEAFF
TRBV19	TRBJ2-3	NA	NA	15	TGTGCCAGTAGTTTTAGAGAGTCGAGCACAGATACGCAGTATTTT	CASSFRESSTDTQYF
TRBV15	TRBJ1-2	NA	TRBD1	13	TGTGCCACCAGCAGAGGACAGGGGAATGGCTACACCTTC	CATSRGQGNGYTF
TRBV6-5	TRBJ1-2	NA	NA	14	TGTGCCAGCAGGCGGGGGGGAGGGGCGGCTGGCTACACCTTC	CASRRGGGAAGYTF
TRBV6-6	TRBJ1-4	few	TRBD1	15	TGTGCCAGCAGAAGCGGACAGGGAGGTAATGAAAAACTGTTTTTT	CASRSGQGGNEKLFF
TRBV13	TRBJ1-2	once	TRBD1	15	TGTGCCAGCAGCTTGGGACAGGACCGGCCCTATGGCTACACCTTC	CASSLGQDRPYGYTF
TRBV9	TRBJ2-7	NA	NA	14	TGTGCCAGCAGCCCCCGGACAGCTCTTAGCGAGCAGTACTTC	CASSPRTALSEQYF
TRBV3-1/TRBV3-2	TRBJ1-3	NA	TRBD1	16	TGTGCCAGCAGCTTGACAGGGGGCGCTTCTGGAAACACCATATATTTT	CASSLTGGASGNTIYF
TRBV28	TRBJ2-1	NA	TRBD2	15	TGTGCCAGCAGTCTTAGCGGGGGGGTCTACAATGAGCAGTTCTTC	CASSLSGGVYNEQFF
TRBV24-1	TRBJ1-1	NA	TRBD1	13	TGTGCCACCCGGGGACAGGGAGAGGCTGAAGCTTTCTTT	CATRGQGEAEAFF
TRBV6-5	TRBJ2-5	NA	TRBD2	15	TGTGCCAGCAGTTACTCTGCGGGAGGGCCCCAGACCCAGTACTTC	CASSYSAGGPQTQYF